These T cell receptor beta chains were read from a single sample in a study of shared clonotypes between healthy human individuals. Sequencing used immunoSEQ multiplex PCR; TCRdb keeps in-frame clones, though not all of them. This sample yields about 670,000 clones, of which 60% to 80% are seen a single time; 1.8% belongs to the top ten. Sequenced material: memory CD4+ T cells sorted from blood. These receptors were obtained from a woman aged 30 to 39 in good health. CDR3s include the opening cysteine and the closing phenylalanine or tryptophan. The D gene is left open where the match is weak. Size is stated for part of the rows, as once, few or many counts, or as a class when the clone is expanded.

d_call clone_size j_call v_call cdr3_nt cdr3_aa
TRBD1 - TRBJ1-1 TRBV11-1 TGTGCCAGCAGCCCTCGACAGGGGAAGAACACTGAAGCTTTCTTT CASSPRQGKNTEAFF
TRBD1 - TRBJ1-2 TRBV2 TGTGCCACAGGACAGGGGGGCGGCTACACCTTC CATGQGGGYTF
TRBD2 - TRBJ2-2 TRBV19 TGTGCCAGTATTGCGCGGGAGGGCCGGTACACCGGGGAGCTGTTTTTT CASIAREGRYTGELFF
TRBD2 - TRBJ2-1 TRBV28 TGTGCCAGCAGTAGACTAGCGGATTTCTACAATGAGCAGTTCTTC CASSRLADFYNEQFF
- - TRBJ1-2 TRBV2 TGTGCCAGCAGGGTCACGGGTAGCTACACCTTC CASRVTGSYTF
- few TRBJ1-1 TRBV29-1 TGCAGCCTCACCGGAGCAGCTGAAGCTTTCTTT CSLTGAAEAFF
- - TRBJ2-3 TRBV18 TGTGCCAGCTCACCTCCGGGTAGCGGCACAGATACGCAGTATTTT CASSPPGSGTDTQYF
TRBD1 - TRBJ2-7 TRBV30 TGTGCCTGGAGCCGGACAGGGCGGGAGCAGTACTTC CAWSRTGREQYF
- - TRBJ1-1 TRBV4-1 TGCGCCAGCAGCCAAGCGTGGCAGGGGAGAACTGAAGCTTTCTTT CASSQAWQGRTEAFF
TRBD1 - TRBJ1-5 TRBV19 TGTGCCAGTAGTACCATCGACAGGGGGAGCAATCAGCCCCAGCATTTT CASSTIDRGSNQPQHF
- - TRBJ1-1 TRBV27 TGTGCCAGCAGCTTCGGGGGGGTTTTCTTT CASSFGGVFF
TRBD2 - TRBJ2-2 TRBV6-4 TGTGCCAGCAGTTACTCGACTAGCGGGATGATCACCGGGGAGCTGTTTTTT CASSYSTSGMITGELFF
- - TRBJ2-7 TRBV7-9 TGTGCCAGCAGCTTAGAGGGAGGAGGGGGCGAGCAGTACTTC CASSLEGGGGEQYF
- - TRBJ2-3 TRBV10-1 TGCGCCAGCAGCCCAAACATGGATACGCAGTATTTT CASSPNMDTQYF
- few TRBJ2-1 TRBV29-1 TGCAGCGTTGATGGTCGTGAGGGCCTGGATGAGCAGTTCTTC CSVDGREGLDEQFF
- - TRBJ2-5 TRBV19 TGTGCCAGTAGTTCCGGACAGATCCAAGAGACCCAGTACTTC CASSSGQIQETQYF
- - TRBJ2-7 TRBV30 TGTGCCTGGAGTCGCCGGCCAAGCTCAGACGAGCAGTACTTC CAWSRRPSSDEQYF
- - TRBJ1-2 TRBV18 TGTGCCAGCTCAGGCGGACAGTTGAACTATGGCTACACCTTC CASSGGQLNYGYTF
- few TRBJ1-1 TRBV7-2 TGTGCCAGCAGCGGGAAGGGGAACACTGAAGCTTTCTTT CASSGKGNTEAFF
- - TRBJ1-1 TRBV18 TGTGCCAGCTCGTACTCAGAGAACACTGAAGCTTTCTTT CASSYSENTEAFF
- - TRBJ1-2 TRBV27 TGTGCCAGCAGTCCTACCCCGGGGTATGGCTACACCTTC CASSPTPGYGYTF
TRBD1 - TRBJ1-1 TRBV18 TGTGCCAGCTCATCTCGACAGGGTTTGGGTACAGGACTATATAACACTGAAGCTTTCTTT CASSSRQGLGTGLYNTEAFF
- - TRBJ2-1 TRBV5-4 TGTGCCAGCCTCGACGCCAAGAGCTCCTACAATGAGCAGTTCTTC CASLDAKSSYNEQFF
- many TRBJ2-1 TRBV7-2 TGTGCCAGCAGCTTAGGGTTTAGCGAATACAATGAGCAGTTCTTC CASSLGFSEYNEQFF
TRBD2 - TRBJ2-1 TRBV4-2 TGTGCCAGCAGCCACCCAAGGGCGGACGGGGGGAATGAGCAGTTCTTC CASSHPRADGGNEQFF
- - TRBJ2-1 TRBV27 TGTGCCAGCGGTGCGGGGCGGGGCTCCTACAATGAGCAGTTCTTC CASGAGRGSYNEQFF
TRBD1 - TRBJ1-2 TRBV28 TGTGCCAGCAGTCCAGGACAGGGTATAGAGGGCTACACCTTC CASSPGQGIEGYTF
- few TRBJ2-2 TRBV18 TGTGCCAGCTCCATGCTCACCGGGGAGCTGTTTTTT CASSMLTGELFF
TRBD1 - TRBJ1-5 TRBV19 TGTGCCAGTAGGGCTGACAGGGGCGATCAGCCCCAGCATTTT CASRADRGDQPQHF
- few TRBJ2-7 TRBV4-1 TGCGCCAGCAGCCAAGATAGGGGCGGACCCTACGAGCAGTACTTC CASSQDRGGPYEQYF
- - TRBJ2-3 TRBV7-2 TGTGCCAGCAGCCCCGGGCACTCCACAGATACGCAGTATTTT CASSPGHSTDTQYF
- - TRBJ2-1 TRBV5-1 TGCGCCAGCAGCTTGGGGTCCTTTCCGGCGCCCACCTACAATGAGCAGTTCTTC CASSLGSFPAPTYNEQFF
TRBD1 once TRBJ2-7 TRBV28 TGTGCCAGCAGTACAACCGGGACAGGGGTAGGGGAGCAGTACTTC CASSTTGTGVGEQYF
- - TRBJ2-2 TRBV19 TGTGCCAGTAGTAAAGACAGGACGAAAAGGGAGCTGTTTTTT CASSKDRTKRELFF
- - TRBJ2-1 TRBV7-9 TGTGCCAGCGTTCCCCCGAGCTCCTACAATGAGCAGTTCTTC CASVPPSSYNEQFF
TRBD1 many TRBJ2-5 TRBV27 TGTGCCAGCAGGGGACAGGGTTGGGAGACCCAGTACTTC CASRGQGWETQYF
TRBD1 - TRBJ1-2 TRBV28 TGTGCCAGCAAAGCCCCGGGACAGAACTATGGCTACACCTTC CASKAPGQNYGYTF
TRBD2 - TRBJ2-1 TRBV5-1 TGCGCCAGCAGCCCTCTAGCGGGAGGGCCCCGGCGGAACAATGAGCAGTTCTTC CASSPLAGGPRRNNEQFF
TRBD2 - TRBJ2-2 TRBV27 TGTGCCACCAAACCGGGACTAGACAGGTCCACCGGGGAGCTGTTTTTT CATKPGLDRSTGELFF
TRBD2 - TRBJ2-5 TRBV7-9 TGTGCCAGCAGTCTTGCATCGGGACTAGCGTTGACCCAGTACTTC CASSLASGLALTQYF
- once TRBJ1-5 TRBV5-5 TGTGCCAGCAGCTCAGACCCGAATCAGCCCCAGCATTTT CASSSDPNQPQHF
- - TRBJ2-7 TRBV6-5 TGTGCCAGCAGTTACGGGGGAAATGTGTGGGAGCAGTACTTC CASSYGGNVWEQYF
TRBD1 many TRBJ2-6 TRBV25-1 TGTGCCAGCAGTGTGACAGGGCCCAACGTCCTGACTTTC CASSVTGPNVLTF
TRBD1 - TRBJ1-2 TRBV6-5 TGTGCCAGCAGCGGACAGGGCTCAGATGGCTACACCTTC CASSGQGSDGYTF
- - TRBJ2-3 TRBV28 TGTGCCACCAAACCACAGGGTGGAACAGATACGCAGTATTTT CATKPQGGTDTQYF